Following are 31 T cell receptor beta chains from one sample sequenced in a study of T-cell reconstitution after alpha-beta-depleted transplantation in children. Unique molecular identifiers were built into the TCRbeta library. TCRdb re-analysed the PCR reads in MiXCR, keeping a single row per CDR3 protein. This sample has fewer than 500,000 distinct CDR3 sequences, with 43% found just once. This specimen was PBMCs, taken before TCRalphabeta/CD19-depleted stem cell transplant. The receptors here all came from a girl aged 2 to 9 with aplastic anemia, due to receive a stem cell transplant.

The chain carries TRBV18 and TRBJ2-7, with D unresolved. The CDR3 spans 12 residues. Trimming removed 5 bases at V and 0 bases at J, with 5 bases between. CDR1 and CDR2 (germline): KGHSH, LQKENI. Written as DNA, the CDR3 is TGTGCCAGCTCATACTACTCCTACGAGCAGTACTTC. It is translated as CASSYYSYEQYF. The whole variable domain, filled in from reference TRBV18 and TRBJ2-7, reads NAGVMQNPRHLVRRRGQEARLRCSPMKGHSHVYWYRQLPEEGLKFMVYLQKENIIDESGMPKERFSAEFPKEGPSILRIQQVVRGDSAAYFCASSYYSYEQYFGPGTRLTVT.

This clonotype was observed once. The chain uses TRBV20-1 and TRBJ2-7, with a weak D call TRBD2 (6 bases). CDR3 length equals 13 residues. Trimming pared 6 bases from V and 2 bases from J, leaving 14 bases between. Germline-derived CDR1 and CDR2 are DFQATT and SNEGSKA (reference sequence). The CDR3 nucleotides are TGCAGTGCCAGCCGGGGGATGGCCTACGAGCAGTACTTC. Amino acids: CSASRGMAYEQYF.

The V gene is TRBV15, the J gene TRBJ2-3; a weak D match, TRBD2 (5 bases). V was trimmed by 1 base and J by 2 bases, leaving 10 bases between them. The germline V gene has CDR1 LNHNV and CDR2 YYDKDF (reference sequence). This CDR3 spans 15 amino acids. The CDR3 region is CATSRGGSLTDTQYF. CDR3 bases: TGTGCCACCAGCAGAGGCGGGTCCCTCACAGATACGCAGTATTTT.

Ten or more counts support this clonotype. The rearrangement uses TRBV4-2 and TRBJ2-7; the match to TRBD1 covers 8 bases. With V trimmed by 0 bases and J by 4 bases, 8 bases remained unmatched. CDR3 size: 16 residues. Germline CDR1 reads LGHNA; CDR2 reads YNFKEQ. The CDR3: CASSQDGQGMSYEQYF. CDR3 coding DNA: TGTGCCAGCAGCCAAGATGGACAGGGAATGTCTTACGAGCAGTACTTC.

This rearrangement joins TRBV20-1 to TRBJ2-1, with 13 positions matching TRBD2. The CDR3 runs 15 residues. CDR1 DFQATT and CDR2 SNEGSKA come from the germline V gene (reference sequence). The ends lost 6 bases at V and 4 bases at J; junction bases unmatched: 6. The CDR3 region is CSAEGLAGMYNEQFF. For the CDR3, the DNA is TGCAGTGCAGAGGGACTAGCGGGGATGTACAATGAGCAGTTCTTC.

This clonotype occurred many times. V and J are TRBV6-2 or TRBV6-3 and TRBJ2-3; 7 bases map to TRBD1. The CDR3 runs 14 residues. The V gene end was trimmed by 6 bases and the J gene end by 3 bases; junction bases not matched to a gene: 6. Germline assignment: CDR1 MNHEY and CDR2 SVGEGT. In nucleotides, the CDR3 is TGTGCCAGCAGCTCCGGACAGGCGACAGATACGCAGTATTTT. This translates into CASSSGQATDTQYF.

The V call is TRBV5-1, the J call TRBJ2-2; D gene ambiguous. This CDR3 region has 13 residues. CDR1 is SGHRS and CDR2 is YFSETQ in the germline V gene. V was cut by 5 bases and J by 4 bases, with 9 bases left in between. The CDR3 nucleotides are TGCGCCAGCAGTGGTAACCGCACCGGGGAGCTGTTTTTT. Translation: CASSGNRTGELFF. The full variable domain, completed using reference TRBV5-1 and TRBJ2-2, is KAGVTQTPRYLIKTRGQQVTLSCSPISGHRSVSWYQQTPGQGLQFLFEYFSETQRNKGNFPGRFSGRQFSNSRSEMNVSTLELGDSALYLCASSGNRTGELFFGEGSRLTVL.

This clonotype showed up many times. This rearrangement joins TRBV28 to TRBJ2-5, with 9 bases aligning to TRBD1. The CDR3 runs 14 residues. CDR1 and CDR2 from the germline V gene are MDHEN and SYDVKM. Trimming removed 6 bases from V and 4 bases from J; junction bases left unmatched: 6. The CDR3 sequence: CASSFPTGGETQYF. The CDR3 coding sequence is TGTGCCAGCAGCTTCCCGACAGGGGGAGAGACCCAGTACTTC.

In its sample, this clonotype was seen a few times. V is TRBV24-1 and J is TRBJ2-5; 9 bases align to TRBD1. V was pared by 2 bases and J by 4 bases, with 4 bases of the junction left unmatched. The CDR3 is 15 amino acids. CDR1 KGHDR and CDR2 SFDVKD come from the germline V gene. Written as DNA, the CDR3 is TGTGCCACCAGTGATTCGGGGACAGGGAGAGAGACCCAGTACTTC. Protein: CATSDSGTGRETQYF.

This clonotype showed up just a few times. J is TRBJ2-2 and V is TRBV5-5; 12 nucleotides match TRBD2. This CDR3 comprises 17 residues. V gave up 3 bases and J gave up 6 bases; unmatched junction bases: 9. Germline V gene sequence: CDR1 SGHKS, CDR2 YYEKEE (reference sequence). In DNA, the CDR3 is TGTGCCAGCAGCTCACAATCTAGCGGGAGGGCCTCCGGGGAGCTGTTTTTT. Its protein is CASSSQSSGRASGELFF.

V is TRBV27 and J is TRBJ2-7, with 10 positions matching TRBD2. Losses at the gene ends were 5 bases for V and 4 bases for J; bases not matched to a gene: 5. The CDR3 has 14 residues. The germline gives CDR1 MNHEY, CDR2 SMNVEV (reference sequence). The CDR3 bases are TGTGCCAGCAGTCAAACTAGCGGGACTTACGAGCAGTACTTC. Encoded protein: CASSQTSGTYEQYF.

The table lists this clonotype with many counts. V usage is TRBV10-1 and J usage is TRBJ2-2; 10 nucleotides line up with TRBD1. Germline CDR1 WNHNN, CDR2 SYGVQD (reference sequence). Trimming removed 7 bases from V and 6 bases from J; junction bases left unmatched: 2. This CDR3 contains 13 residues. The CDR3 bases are TGCGCCAGCACCGGGACAGGGGCCGGGGAGCTGTTTTTT. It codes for CASTGTGAGELFF.

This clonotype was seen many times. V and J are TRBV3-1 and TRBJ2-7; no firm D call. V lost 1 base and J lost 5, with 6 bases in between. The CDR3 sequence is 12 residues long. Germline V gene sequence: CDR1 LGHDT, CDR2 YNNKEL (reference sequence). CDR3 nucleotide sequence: TGTGCCAGCAGCCAAGGGCCCCACGAGCAGTACTTC. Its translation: CASSQGPHEQYF.

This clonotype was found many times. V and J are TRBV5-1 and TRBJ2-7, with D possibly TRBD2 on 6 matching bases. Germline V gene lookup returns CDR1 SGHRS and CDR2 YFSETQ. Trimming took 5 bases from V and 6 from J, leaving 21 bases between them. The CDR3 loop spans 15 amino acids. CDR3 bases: TGCGCCAGCAGTCCATCTCCCGGGAGTCTCGTCGAGCAGTACTTC. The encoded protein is CASSPSPGSLVEQYF.

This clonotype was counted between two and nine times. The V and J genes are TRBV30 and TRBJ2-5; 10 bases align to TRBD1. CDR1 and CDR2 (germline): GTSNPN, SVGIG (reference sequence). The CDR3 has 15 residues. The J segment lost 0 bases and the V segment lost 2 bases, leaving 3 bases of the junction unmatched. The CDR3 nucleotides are TGTGCCTGGAGTCCGGGACAGGGGTACCAAGAGACCCAGTACTTC. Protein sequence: CAWSPGQGYQETQYF. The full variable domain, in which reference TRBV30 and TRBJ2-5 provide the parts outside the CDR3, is SQTIHQWPATLVQPVGSPLSLECTVEGTSNPNLYWYRQAAGRGLQLLFYSVGIGQISSEVPQNLSASRPQDRQFILSSKKLLLSDSGFYLCAWSPGQGYQETQYFGPGTRLLVL.

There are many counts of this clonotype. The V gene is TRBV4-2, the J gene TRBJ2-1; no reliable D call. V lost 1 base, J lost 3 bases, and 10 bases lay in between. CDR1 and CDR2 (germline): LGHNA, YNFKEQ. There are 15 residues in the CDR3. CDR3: CASSQGGNSYNEQFF. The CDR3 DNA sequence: TGTGCCAGCAGCCAAGGCGGAAATAGCTACAATGAGCAGTTCTTC.

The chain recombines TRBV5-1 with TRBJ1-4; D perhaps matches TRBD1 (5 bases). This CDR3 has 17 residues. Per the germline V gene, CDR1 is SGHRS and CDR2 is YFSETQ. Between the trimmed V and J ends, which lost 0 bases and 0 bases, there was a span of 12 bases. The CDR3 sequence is CASSLGQGRATNEKLFF. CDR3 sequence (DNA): TGCGCCAGCAGCTTGGGGCAGGGCCGTGCAACTAATGAAAAACTGTTTTTT.

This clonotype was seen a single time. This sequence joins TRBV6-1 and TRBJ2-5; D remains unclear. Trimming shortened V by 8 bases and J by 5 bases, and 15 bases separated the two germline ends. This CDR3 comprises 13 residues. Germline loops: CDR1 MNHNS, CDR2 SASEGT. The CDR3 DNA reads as TGTGCCAGCCGTGTGACCCTAGGGGAGACCCAGTACTTC. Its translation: CASRVTLGETQYF.

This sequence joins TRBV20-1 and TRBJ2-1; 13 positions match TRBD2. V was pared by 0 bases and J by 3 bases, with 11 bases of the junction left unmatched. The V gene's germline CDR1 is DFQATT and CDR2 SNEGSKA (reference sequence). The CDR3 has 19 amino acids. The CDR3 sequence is CSARDLKGLAGKNYNEQFF. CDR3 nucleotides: TGCAGTGCTAGAGATCTTAAGGGACTAGCGGGGAAAAACTACAATGAGCAGTTCTTC.

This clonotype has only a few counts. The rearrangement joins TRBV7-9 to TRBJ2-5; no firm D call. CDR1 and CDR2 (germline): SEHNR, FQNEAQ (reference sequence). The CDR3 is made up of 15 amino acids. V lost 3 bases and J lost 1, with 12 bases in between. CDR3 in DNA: TGTGCCAGCAGCTTGGGTAGGCGAATCCAAGAGACCCAGTACTTC. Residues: CASSLGRRIQETQYF.

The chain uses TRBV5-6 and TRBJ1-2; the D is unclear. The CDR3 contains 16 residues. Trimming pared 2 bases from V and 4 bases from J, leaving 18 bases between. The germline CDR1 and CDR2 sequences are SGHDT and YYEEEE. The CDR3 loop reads CASSFYGRAQVYGYTF. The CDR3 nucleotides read TGTGCCAGCAGCTTCTATGGACGGGCGCAGGTCTATGGCTACACCTTC.

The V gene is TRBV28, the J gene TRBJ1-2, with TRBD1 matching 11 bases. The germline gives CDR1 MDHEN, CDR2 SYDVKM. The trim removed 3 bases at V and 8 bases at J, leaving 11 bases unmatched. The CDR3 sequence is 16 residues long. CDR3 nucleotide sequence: TGTGCCAGCAGTTTGCCCCATGGACAGGGGGCGGGAGGCTACACCTTC. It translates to CASSLPHGQGAGGYTF.

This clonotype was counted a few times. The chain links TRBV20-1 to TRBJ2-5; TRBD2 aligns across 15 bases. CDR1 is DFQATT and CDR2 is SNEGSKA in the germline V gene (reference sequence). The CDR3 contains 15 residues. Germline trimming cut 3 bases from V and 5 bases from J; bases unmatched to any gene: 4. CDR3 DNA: TGCAGTGCTAGGGCTGGACTAGCGGGAGGGGAGACCCAGTACTTC. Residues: CSARAGLAGGETQYF.

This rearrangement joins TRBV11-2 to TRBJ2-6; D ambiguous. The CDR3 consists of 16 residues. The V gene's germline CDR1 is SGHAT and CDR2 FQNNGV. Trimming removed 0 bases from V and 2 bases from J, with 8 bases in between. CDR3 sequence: CASSLDLGTGANVLTF. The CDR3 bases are TGTGCCAGCAGCTTAGATCTTGGGACTGGGGCCAACGTCCTGACTTTC.

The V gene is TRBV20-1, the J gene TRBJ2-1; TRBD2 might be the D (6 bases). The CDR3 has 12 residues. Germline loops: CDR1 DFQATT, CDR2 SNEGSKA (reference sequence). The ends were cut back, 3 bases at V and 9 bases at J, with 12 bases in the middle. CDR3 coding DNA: TGCAGTGCTAGCGGGAGATTCGGTGAGCAGTTCTTC. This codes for CSASGRFGEQFF.

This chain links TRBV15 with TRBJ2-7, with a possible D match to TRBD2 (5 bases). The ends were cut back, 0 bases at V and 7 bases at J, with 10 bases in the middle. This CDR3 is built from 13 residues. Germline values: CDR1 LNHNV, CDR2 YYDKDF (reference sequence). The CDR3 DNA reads TGTGCCACCAGCAGAGATTCTACGGGAGAGCAGTACTTC. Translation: CATSRDSTGEQYF.

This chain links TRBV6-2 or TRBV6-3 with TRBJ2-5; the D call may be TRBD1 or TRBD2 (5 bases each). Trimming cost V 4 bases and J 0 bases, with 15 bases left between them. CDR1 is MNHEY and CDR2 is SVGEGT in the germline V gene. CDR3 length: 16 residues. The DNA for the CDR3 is TGTGCCAGCAGTTCCCCCGGGGCTGGGTACCAAGAGACCCAGTACTTC. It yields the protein CASSSPGAGYQETQYF.

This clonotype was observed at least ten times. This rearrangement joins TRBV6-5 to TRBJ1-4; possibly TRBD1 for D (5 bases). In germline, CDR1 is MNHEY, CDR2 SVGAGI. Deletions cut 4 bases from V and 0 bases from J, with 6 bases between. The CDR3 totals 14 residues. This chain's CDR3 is CASSLDTTNEKLFF. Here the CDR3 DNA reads TGTGCCAGCAGTTTGGACACAACTAATGAAAAACTGTTTTTT.

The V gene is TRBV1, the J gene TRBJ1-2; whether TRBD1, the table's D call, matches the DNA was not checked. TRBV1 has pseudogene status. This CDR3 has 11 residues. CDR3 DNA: TGCACCAGCAGCCAGGGGGATGGCTACACCTTC. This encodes CTSSQGDGYTF.

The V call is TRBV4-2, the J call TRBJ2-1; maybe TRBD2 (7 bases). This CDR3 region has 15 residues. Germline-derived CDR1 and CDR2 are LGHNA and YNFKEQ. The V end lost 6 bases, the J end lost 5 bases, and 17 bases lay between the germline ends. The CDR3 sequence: CASRQLGEGDNEQFF. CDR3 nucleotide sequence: TGTGCCAGCAGGCAACTGGGGGAGGGGGACAATGAGCAGTTCTTC.

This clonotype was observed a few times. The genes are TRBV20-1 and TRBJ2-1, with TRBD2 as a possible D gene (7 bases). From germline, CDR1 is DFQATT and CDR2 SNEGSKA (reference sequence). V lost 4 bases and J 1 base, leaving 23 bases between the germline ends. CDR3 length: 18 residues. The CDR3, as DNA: TGCAGTGCTATTGCTCAGTTGACGGGGGGCTATTCCTACAATGAGCAGTTCTTC. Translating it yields CSAIAQLTGGYSYNEQFF.